This T cell receptor beta chain was found in a study of T cell responses to AZD1222 COVID-19 vaccine. Clones were sequenced by immunoSEQ multiplex PCR, and TCRdb holds only the in-frame ones, with some missing. Here the sample spans 150,000 or so clones, about 91% being singletons. In the case of this clone: Its antigen is still unknown.

Notes on the study in general: Dominant at 160-218 and 743-854, vaccine-associated CD4 TCRs also spanned spike. Without day 14 samples, only post-peak T cell repertoires were studied. Seropositive status at baseline applied to only six AZD1222 recipients.

Trimming at V came to 2 bases and at J to 2 bases, leaving 3 bases not matched to a gene. Per the germline V gene, CDR1 is MNHEY and CDR2 is SVGAGI. The CDR3 spans 15 residues. The chain joins TRBV6-5 to TRBJ2-3; TRBD2 matches at 8 bases. The receptor comes from an adult who received the AZD1222 COVID-19 vaccine. The sample was peripheral blood, taken 28 days after the second AZD1222 dose. In nucleotides, the CDR3 is TGTGCCAGCAGTTACAGCGGGGGCTACACAGATACGCAGTATTTT. Translating it yields CASSYSGGYTDTQYF.